The 8 T cell receptor beta chains listed next were all sequenced from one sample in a study of T-cell memory formation after mild COVID-19. Each CDR3 protein is one row after TCRdb ran MiXCR on the 5' RACE reads. Of a few hundred thousand distinct CDR3 sequences in the sample, just under 20% are singletons; the top ten hold roughly 21%. Specimen: PBMCs or a T cell subset sorted from them (not recorded which). Receptor source: a man younger than 35 who had mild COVID-19 (a few samples of this study predate the infection). Cell type and time point are not known.

There are a few counts of this clonotype. V usage is TRBV5-6 and J usage is TRBJ2-2; 8 positions agree with TRBD1. CDR1 is SGHDT and CDR2 is YYEEEE in the germline V gene. J lost 5 bases, V lost 4 bases, and 7 bases had no gene match. The CDR3 covers 15 residues. CDR3 sequence: CASSLQGVETGELFF. CDR3 sequence (DNA): TGTGCCAGCAGCCTACAGGGGGTAGAGACCGGGGAGCTGTTTTTT. Filled out from reference TRBV5-6 and TRBJ2-2, the complete variable domain reads DAGVTQSPTHLIKTRGQQVTLRCSPKSGHDTVSWYQQALGQGPQFIFQYYEEEERQRGNFPDRFSGHQFPNYSSELNVNALLLGDSALYLCASSLQGVETGELFFGEGSRLTVL.

The V and J genes are TRBV5-6 and TRBJ2-6, with no clear D. This CDR3 spans 14 amino acids. Trimming took 6 bases from V and 2 from J, leaving 9 bases between them. The germline V gene has CDR1 SGHDT and CDR2 YYEEEE. In nucleotides, the CDR3 is TGTGCCAGCACCCCCTTAGCTGGGGCCAACGTCCTGACTTTC. It encodes CASTPLAGANVLTF.

This chain uses TRBV29-1 with TRBJ2-7; D is ambiguous. Trimming pared 2 bases from V and 5 bases from J, leaving 7 bases between. CDR3 length: 11 residues. CDR1 is SQVTM, CDR2 ANQGSEA, per germline. This CDR3 reads CSVELGNEQYV. CDR3 DNA: TGCAGCGTTGAATTAGGAAACGAGCAGTACGTC.

The chain is built from TRBV12-3 or TRBV12-4 and TRBJ1-1; D gene uncertain. V dropped 1 base and J dropped 6 bases, with 9 bases sitting between them. The CDR3 sequence is 13 residues long. The CDR3 region has the DNA TGTGCCAGCAGTTTAGAGCGCGGATCTGAAGCTTTCTTT. Translation: CASSLERGSEAFF.

The V and J genes are TRBV21-1 and TRBJ2-2. TRBV21-1 is flagged as a pseudogene. The CDR3 is made up of 13 amino acids. The CDR3 DNA reads TGTGCCAGCGTGGCGATAAGCACCGGGGAGCTGTTTTTT. Residues: CASVAISTGELFF.

To note about this clonotype: One end of the junction varies from germline; a read error may be responsible. V and J are TRBV18 and TRBJ2-3; the D is unclear. Germline CDR1 and CDR2: KGHSH and LQKENI. The CDR3 is 11 amino acids. The CDR3 here is CSSSPVNTQYF. The CDR3 coding sequence is TGTTCCAGCTCACCGGTAAATACGCAGTATTTT.

The V and J genes are TRBV7-9 and TRBJ1-4; TRBD1 is a possible D gene (6 bases). The CDR3 contains 15 residues. Germline CDR1 SEHNR, CDR2 FQNEAQ (reference sequence). V dropped 6 bases and J dropped 7 bases, with 18 bases sitting between them. The CDR3 DNA sequence: TGTGCCAGCAGACTCACGTTGGGGGCTGGTGAAAAACTGTTTTTT. Its protein is CASRLTLGAGEKLFF.

This clonotype is a singleton in its sample. The rearrangement joins TRBV14 to TRBJ2-3; 7 nucleotides align to TRBD2. V was pared by 4 bases and J by 2 bases, with 3 bases of the junction left unmatched. The CDR3 is 14 amino acids. Germline V CDR1 and CDR2: SGHDN, FVKESK. CDR3 in amino acids: CASSPGLPTDTQYF. CDR3 DNA sequence: TGTGCCAGCAGCCCGGGACTACCCACAGATACGCAGTATTTT.